This TCR beta chain came from a study of Graves' ophthalmopathy and Graves' hyperthyroidism. Exclusion applied to patients with other autoimmune diseases, uncontrolled infections, pregnancy or lactation. The V gene lost 1 base and the J gene lost 4 bases, with 16 bases spanning the gap. The CDR3 length is 17 residues. Per germline, CDR1 SGHTA and CDR2 FQGNSA. Study observations and caveats: A roughly 80% specificity and nearly 90% sensitivity were achieved by a 13-signature model that separated ophthalmopathy from stable hyperthyroidism. Most expanded clonotypes in thyroid above 0.001 frequency also showed up in blood.

This clonotype was counted at least ten times. Its antigen is not identified. RNA transcripts yielded amplified TCR beta CDR3 regions. Following a first-round RT-PCR that used HTBI primers, a second-round multiplex PCR was carried out. TCRdb recomputed calls from the multiplex PCR reads with MiXCR, one row per CDR3 protein. Seen here are around 1.1 million distinct CDR3 sequences, roughly 35% observed once, and the top ten hold over 8.5%. This TCR derives from an adult man with Graves' hyperthyroidism. The rearrangement links TRBV7-2 to TRBJ2-2; no clear D gene. Sequencing was carried out using peripheral blood or thyroid tissue (not recorded which). The CDR3 reads CASSLGFQLALTGELFF. CDR3 in DNA: TGTGCCAGCAGCTTAGGTTTCCAGCTGGCCCTCACCGGGGAGCTGTTTTTT.